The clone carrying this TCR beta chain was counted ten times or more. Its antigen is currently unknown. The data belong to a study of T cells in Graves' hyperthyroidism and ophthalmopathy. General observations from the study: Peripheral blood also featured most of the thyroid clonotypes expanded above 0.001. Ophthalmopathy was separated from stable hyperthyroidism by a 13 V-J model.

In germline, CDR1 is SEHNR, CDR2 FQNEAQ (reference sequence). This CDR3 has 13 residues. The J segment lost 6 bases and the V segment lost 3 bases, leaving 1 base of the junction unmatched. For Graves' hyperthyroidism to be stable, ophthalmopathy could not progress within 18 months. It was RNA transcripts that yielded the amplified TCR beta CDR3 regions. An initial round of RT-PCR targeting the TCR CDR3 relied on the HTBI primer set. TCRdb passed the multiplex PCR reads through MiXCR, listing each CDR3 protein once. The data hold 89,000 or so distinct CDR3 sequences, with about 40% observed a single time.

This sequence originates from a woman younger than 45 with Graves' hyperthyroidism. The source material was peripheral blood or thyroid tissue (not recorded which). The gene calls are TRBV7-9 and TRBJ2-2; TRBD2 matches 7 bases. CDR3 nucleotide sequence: TGTGCCAGCAGCTTCGGACTAGCCGGGGAGCTGTTTTTT. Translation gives CASSFGLAGELFF.